Listed below are T cell receptor beta chains from one sample, sequenced in a study of Ad26.COV2.S vaccination and SARS-CoV-2 variants. Produced via immunoSEQ multiplex PCR; TCRdb's table is partial and in-frame only. The table includes hundreds of thousands of clones, more than 70% detected once. The specimen was peripheral blood, collected in a trial of Ad26.COV2.S vaccine versus placebo. The receptors derive from a person between 18 and 59 years old who received the Ad26.COV2.S COVID-19 vaccine or a placebo. CDR3s include the opening cysteine and the closing phenylalanine or tryptophan. D genes are given only for firm matches. Some rows have no size entry. The others give once, few or many, or a class for an expanded clone.

>TRBJ2-7|NA|TRBD1|TRBV6-5
CATRRDRASYEQYF
TGTGCCACCCGCCGGGACAGGGCCTCCTACGAGCAGTACTTC
>TRBJ2-3|NA|NA|TRBV7-2
CASSLEGVRTDTQYF
TGTGCCAGCAGCTTAGAAGGGGTCCGCACAGATACGCAGTATTTT
>TRBJ1-5|NA|NA|TRBV12-3/TRBV12-4
CASSFEYQPQHF
TGTGCCAGCAGTTTCGAATATCAGCCCCAGCATTTT
>TRBJ1-4|NA|TRBD1|TRBV30
CAWSRKTGANEKLFF
TGTGCCTGGAGCCGAAAGACAGGGGCAAACGAAAAACTGTTTTTT
>TRBJ2-1|NA|TRBD2|TRBV3-1/TRBV3-2
CASSQDWTSGGVYNEQFF
TGTGCCAGCAGCCAAGATTGGACTAGCGGGGGGGTTTACAATGAGCAGTTCTTC
>TRBJ2-5|once|NA|TRBV5-1
CASSLAQETQYF
TGCGCCAGCAGCTTGGCGCAAGAGACCCAGTACTTC
>TRBJ1-5|NA|TRBD1|TRBV19
CASSFLQGASNQPQHF
TGTGCCAGTAGTTTCTTGCAGGGGGCTAGCAATCAGCCCCAGCATTTT
>TRBJ1-2|NA|NA|TRBV2
CASSEGNPQAYGYTF
TGTGCCAGCAGTGAAGGGAATCCCCAGGCCTATGGCTACACCTTC
>TRBJ2-7|NA|TRBD1|TRBV5-4
CASSLVVAGTGGIYEQYF
TGTGCCAGCAGCTTGGTGGTGGCTGGGACAGGGGGCATCTACGAGCAGTACTTC
>TRBJ2-1|NA|TRBD2|TRBV9
CASTGGPWNEQFF
TGTGCCAGCACGGGGGGGCCGTGGAATGAGCAGTTCTTC
>TRBJ2-3|few|TRBD2|TRBV6-2/TRBV6-3
CASSYGSSGGPSDTQYF
TGTGCCAGCAGTTACGGGTCGTCGGGAGGGCCTTCAGATACGCAGTATTTT
>TRBJ2-6|many|TRBD1|TRBV27
CASSLFGDSLSSGANVLTF
TGTGCCAGCAGTTTATTCGGGGACAGCCTTTCCTCTGGGGCCAACGTCCTGACTTTC
>TRBJ2-1|NA|TRBD1|TRBV11-2
CASSLGQGRYNEQFF
TGTGCCAGCAGTTTAGGACAGGGGAGGTACAATGAGCAGTTCTTC
>TRBJ2-1|NA|NA|TRBV7-2
CASSLAGPYNEQFF
TGTGCCAGCAGCTTAGCGGGACCCTACAATGAGCAGTTCTTC
>TRBJ2-7|once|NA|TRBV14
CASSQVAGGSYEQYF
TGTGCCAGCAGCCAGGTCGCAGGGGGGTCCTACGAGCAGTACTTC
>TRBJ2-7|NA|NA|TRBV11-2
CASSLVSFPERDF
TGTGCCAGCAGCTTAGTGTCTTTCCCCGAACGGGACTTC
>TRBJ1-1|NA|NA|TRBV2
CASSELTATEAFF
TGTGCCAGCAGTGAGTTGACAGCCACTGAAGCTTTCTTT
>TRBJ2-4|once|NA|TRBV7-2
CASSFGGFAKNIQYF
TGTGCCAGCAGCTTCGGGGGATTCGCCAAAAACATTCAGTACTTC
>TRBJ1-1|NA|NA|TRBV7-2
CASSLGTMNTEAFF
TGTGCCAGCAGCTTAGGAACCATGAACACTGAAGCTTTCTTT
>TRBJ1-1|NA|NA|TRBV27
CASKKGGILNTEAFF
TGTGCCAGCAAAAAGGGGGGAATATTGAACACTGAAGCTTTCTTT
>TRBJ2-6|NA|NA|TRBV19
CASKDTGANVLTF
TGTGCCAGTAAGGACACTGGGGCCAACGTCCTGACTTTC
>TRBJ2-1|once|NA|TRBV19
CASKETHAYNEQFF
TGTGCCAGTAAGGAAACCCATGCCTACAATGAGCAGTTCTTC
>TRBJ1-1|NA|TRBD1|TRBV7-9
CASSSRTGGTEAFF
TGTGCCAGCAGCTCACGGACAGGGGGCACTGAAGCTTTCTTT
>TRBJ2-5|NA|NA|TRBV3-1/TRBV3-2
CASSQLTLLEKTQYF
TGTGCCAGCAGCCAACTCACTTTACTCGAGAAGACCCAGTACTTC
>TRBJ2-1|NA|NA|TRBV20-1
CSARGAIEQFF
TGCAGTGCTAGGGGGGCCATCGAGCAGTTCTTC